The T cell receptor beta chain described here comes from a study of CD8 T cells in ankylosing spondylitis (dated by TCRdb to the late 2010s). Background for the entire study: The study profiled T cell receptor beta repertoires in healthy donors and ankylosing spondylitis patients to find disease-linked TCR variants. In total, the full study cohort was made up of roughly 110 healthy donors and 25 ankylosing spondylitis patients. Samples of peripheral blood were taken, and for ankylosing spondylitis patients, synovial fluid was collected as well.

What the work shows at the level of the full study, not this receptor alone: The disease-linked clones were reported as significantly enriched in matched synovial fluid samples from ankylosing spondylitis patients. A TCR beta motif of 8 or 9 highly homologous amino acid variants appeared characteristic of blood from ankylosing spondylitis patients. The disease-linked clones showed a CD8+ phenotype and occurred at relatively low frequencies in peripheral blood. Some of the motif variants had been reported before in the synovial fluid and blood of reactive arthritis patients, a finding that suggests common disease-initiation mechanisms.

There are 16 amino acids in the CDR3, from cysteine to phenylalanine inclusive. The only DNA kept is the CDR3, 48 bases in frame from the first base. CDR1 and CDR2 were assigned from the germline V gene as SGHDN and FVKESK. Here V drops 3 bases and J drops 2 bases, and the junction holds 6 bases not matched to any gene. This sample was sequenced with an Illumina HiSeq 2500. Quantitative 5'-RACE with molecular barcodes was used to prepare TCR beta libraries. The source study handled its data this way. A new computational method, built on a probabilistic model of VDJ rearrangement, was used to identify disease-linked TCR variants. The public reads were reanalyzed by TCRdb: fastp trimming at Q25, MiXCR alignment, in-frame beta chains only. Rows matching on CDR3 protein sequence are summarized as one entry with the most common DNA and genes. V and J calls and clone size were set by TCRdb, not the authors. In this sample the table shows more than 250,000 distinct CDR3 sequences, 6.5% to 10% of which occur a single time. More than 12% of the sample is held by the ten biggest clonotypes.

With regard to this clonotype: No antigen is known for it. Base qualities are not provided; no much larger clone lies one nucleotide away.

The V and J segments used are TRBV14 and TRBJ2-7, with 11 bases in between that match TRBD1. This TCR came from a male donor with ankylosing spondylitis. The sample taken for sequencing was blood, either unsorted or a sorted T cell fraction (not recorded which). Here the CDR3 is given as CASSHPGTGGTYEQYF. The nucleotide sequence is TGTGCCAGCAGCCATCCCGGGACAGGGGGAACCTACGAGCAGTACTTC.